This TCR beta chain was documented in a study of neurological immune-mediated disorders. It was blood bank volunteers in Maryland, USA who made up the healthy controls. Unsorted libraries were prepared from 2 million PBMCs held at -80 C. The CDR3 runs to 14 residues. Trimming took off 6 bases at V and 14 bases at J, with 23 bases between the two ends. CDR1 and CDR2 from the germline V gene are MNHEY and SMNVEV (reference sequence). This clonotype was detected many times. Its target is unknown. Overall study results and limits: CDR3 amino acid sequences found in expanded clones were never shared across subjects, suggesting private repertoires in all groups.

5'RACE with 10-nucleotide random UMIs produced the cDNA. TCRdb re-called the 5' RACE reads through MiXCR, storing one row per CDR3 protein. The table has around 83,000 distinct CDR3 sequences, around an eighth seen once; the top ten hold roughly 7%. V gene TRBV27 combines with J gene TRBJ2-1; D gene ambiguous. This TCR was sampled from a woman in her forties or fifties in good health. The sample taken for sequencing was PBMCs. The CDR3 reads CASSDPDAPRREFF. DNA for the CDR3: TGTGCCAGCAGCGACCCGGACGCCCCACGTCGGGAGTTCTTC.